The 29 T cell receptor beta chains given below trace back to one sample, sequenced in a study of sequential checkpoint blockade in melanoma. The method was immunoSEQ multiplex PCR; TCRdb's version includes in-frame clones alone and lacks a portion of them. The sample holds 30,000 or so clones, approximately 81% seen once. Treatment denoted: randomized to nivolumab then ipilimumab (arm A) or the reverse (arm B). The specimen comprised CD8+ T cells sorted from blood (inferred from file names), sampled from a patient given nivolumab and ipilimumab in sequence. The receptors were gathered from a human donor with melanoma.

CDR3 nucleotide sequence: TGTGCCAGCAGCCCTGCGGGACGTATGGAGACCCAGTACTTC. This translates into CASSPAGRMETQYF. V and J are TRBV9 and TRBJ2-5; D may be TRBD2 (6 bases). Trimming pared 4 bases from V and 5 bases from J, leaving 15 bases between. The V gene's germline CDR1 is SGDLS and CDR2 YYNGEE. The CDR3 is 14 amino acids.

This rearrangement joins TRBV19 to TRBJ2-7; TRBD1 might be the D (5 bases). CDR1 and CDR2 (germline): LNHDA, SQIVND (reference sequence). Between the trimmed V and J ends, which lost 3 bases and 0 bases, there was a span of 15 bases. This CDR3 spans 16 amino acids. CDR3 in amino acids: CASSMISTASSYEQYF. The CDR3 DNA reads as TGTGCCAGTAGTATGATATCGACAGCATCCTCCTACGAGCAGTACTTC.

The chain uses TRBV9 and TRBJ2-7, with TRBD2 matching 10 bases. J was trimmed by 5 bases and V by 0 bases; bases with no gene match: 8. Germline CDR1 is SGDLS and CDR2 is YYNGEE. This CDR3 has 16 amino acids. The CDR3 sequence is CASSVDPLAGVNEQYF. The CDR3 coding sequence is TGTGCCAGCAGCGTAGATCCTCTAGCGGGAGTAAACGAGCAGTACTTC.

CDR3 region: CASSLGFGGGKFF. The CDR3 coding sequence is TGTGCCAGCAGCTTAGGATTTGGTGGGGGGAAGTTCTTC. This chain links TRBV7-9 with TRBJ2-1; weak D call: TRBD2 (6 bases). Deletions cut 1 base from V and 14 bases from J, with 15 bases between. The CDR3 has 13 residues. Germline CDR1 and CDR2: SEHNR and FQNEAQ (reference sequence).

This chain connects TRBV28 to TRBJ1-2, with 12 bases fitting TRBD1. Germline V gives CDR1 MDHEN, CDR2 SYDVKM. V was pared by 2 bases and J by 1 base, with 11 bases of the junction left unmatched. CDR3 length: 19 amino acids. In DNA, the CDR3 is TGTGCCAGCAGTTTAAACCCCGGGACAGGGGGCTGGTTTAACTATGGCTACACCTTC. Translating gives CASSLNPGTGGWFNYGYTF.

The chain joins TRBV9 to TRBJ2-2, with TRBD1 matching over 8 bases. The CDR3 runs 15 residues. Germline CDR1 reads SGDLS; CDR2 reads YYNGEE. V shed 4 bases and J 5 bases; nucleotides not matched to a gene: 7. As DNA, the CDR3 is TGTGCCAGCAGCCCCGACACAGGGGGTACCGGGGAGCTGTTTTTT. Its translation: CASSPDTGGTGELFF.

V usage is TRBV29-1 and J usage is TRBJ2-6; D not resolved. Per the germline V gene, CDR1 is SQVTM and CDR2 is ANQGSEA. V was trimmed by 5 bases and J by 0 bases, leaving 8 bases between them. The CDR3 consists of 14 residues. The CDR3 DNA follows: TGCAGCGTTCCCTCGTACTCTGGGGCCAACGTCCTGACTTTC. Translated: CSVPSYSGANVLTF. Supplemented by reference TRBV29-1 and TRBJ2-6, the full variable domain reads SAVISQKPSRDICQRGTSLTIQCQVDSQVTMMFWYRQQPGQSLTLIATANQGSEATYESGFVIDKFPISRPNLTFSTLTVSNMSPEDSSIYLCSVPSYSGANVLTFGAGSRLTVL.

With respect to this clone: The conserved phenylalanine or tryptophan is not found at the CDR3 terminus, so this likely reflects a read error. The chain has TRBV28 and TRBJ1-2, with 8 bases fitting TRBD1. Germline values: CDR1 MDHEN, CDR2 SYDVKM. The CDR3 is 14 residues long. The J segment lost 6 bases and the V segment lost 7 bases, leaving 10 bases of the junction unmatched. The CDR3 sequence is CASTLQGAGNGYTL. The CDR3 region has the DNA TGTGCCAGCACTCTCCAGGGGGCGGGGAATGGCTACACCCTC.

The gene calls are TRBV6-1 and TRBJ2-2; D is perhaps TRBD2 (6 bases). The CDR3 runs 15 residues. Trimming took 6 bases from V and 0 from J, leaving 11 bases between them. Germline values: CDR1 MNHNS, CDR2 SASEGT. The CDR3 DNA reads TGTGCCAGCAGGGTGGGGGACTCGAACACCGGGGAGCTGTTTTTT. Translation gives CASRVGDSNTGELFF.

The chain is built from TRBV4-2 and TRBJ2-7; 7 bases line up with TRBD2. The CDR3 has 14 residues. The ends lost 6 bases at V and 2 bases at J; junction bases unmatched: 7. Per germline, CDR1 LGHNA and CDR2 YNFKEQ. CDR3 bases: TGTGCCAGCAGGACCAGCGGGACTACCTACGAGCAGTACTTC. Amino acids: CASRTSGTTYEQYF.

The rearrangement joins TRBV6-6 to TRBJ2-7, with D maybe TRBD1 (5 bases). The length of the CDR3 is 14 residues. Trimming shortened V by 2 bases and J by 3 bases, and 11 bases separated the two germline ends. CDR1 and CDR2 from the germline V gene are MNHNY and SVGAGI (reference sequence). The CDR3 DNA is TGTGCCAGCAGTTACGGCAGGGTAATCTACGAGCAGTACTTC. This gives the protein CASSYGRVIYEQYF.

The chain carries TRBV5-4 and TRBJ2-7; a possible D gene is TRBD1 (6 bases). The V end was cut by 1 base, the J end by 6 bases, with 11 bases between. This CDR3 spans 13 amino acids. CDR1 is SGHNT, CDR2 YYREEE, per germline (reference sequence). CDR3 loop: CASSLRRRGEQYF. CDR3 sequence (DNA): TGTGCCAGCAGCTTGCGACGCAGGGGCGAGCAGTACTTC.

J is TRBJ2-5 and V is TRBV7-8; 7 nucleotides agree with TRBD1. V shed 5 bases, J shed 4 bases, and the junction held 7 bases outside the gene matches. The CDR3 length is 14 residues. Germline V gives CDR1 SGHVS, CDR2 FQNEAQ. The CDR3 reads CASSPPGQRETQYF. For the CDR3, the DNA is TGTGCCAGCAGCCCACCGGGACAGCGAGAGACCCAGTACTTC.

This clone was counted once. The V and J genes are TRBV5-4 and TRBJ2-7; 8 positions agree with TRBD1. Trimming at V came to 4 bases and at J to 2 bases, leaving 2 bases not matched to a gene. The CDR3 is 13 residues long. Per germline, CDR1 SGHNT and CDR2 YYREEE (reference sequence). The DNA for the CDR3 is TGTGCCAGCAGCCAGGGGGCCACCTACGAGCAGTACTTC. Encoded protein: CASSQGATYEQYF.

This sequence joins TRBV18 and TRBJ2-7, with TRBD2 identical over 9 bases. Germline CDR1 reads KGHSH; CDR2 reads LQKENI. V was clipped by 0 bases and J by 3 bases; unmatched bases: 6. The CDR3 spans 16 residues. CDR3 in DNA: TGTGCCAGCTCACCACCCTCCGCTAGCGGGAACTACGAGCAGTACTTC. Translation gives CASSPPSASGNYEQYF.

This clone was counted a few times. This CDR3 reads CATSEQGVRGNTIYF. The CDR3 nucleotides read TGTGCCACCTCGGAACAGGGGGTCCGCGGAAACACCATATATTTT. V gene TRBV7-2 combines with J gene TRBJ1-3; 8 bases are a match to TRBD1. Trimming took 10 bases from V and 4 from J; bases not matched to a gene: 12. Germline V gene lookup returns CDR1 SGHTA and CDR2 FQGNSA. This CDR3 region has 15 residues. The full variable domain, rest sourced from reference TRBV7-2 and TRBJ1-3, is GAGVSQSPSNKVTEKGKDVELRCDPISGHTALYWYRQSLGQGLEFLIYFQGNSAPDKSGLPSDRFSAERTGGSVSTLTIQRTQQEDSAVYLCATSEQGVRGNTIYFGEGSWLTVV.

This rearrangement joins TRBV28 to TRBJ2-2, with D perhaps TRBD1 (6 bases). Trimming stripped 2 bases from V and 6 bases from J, with 25 bases between. Germline CDR1 is MDHEN and CDR2 is SYDVKM. This CDR3 has 19 amino acids. In DNA, the CDR3 is TGTGCCAGCAGTTTACCCTCTAACAGGGACGGATATAACCCCGGGGAGCTGTTTTTT. This translates into CASSLPSNRDGYNPGELFF.

The chain employs TRBV5-8 and TRBJ2-3, with D hard to call. This CDR3 spans 15 amino acids. Trimming removed 4 bases at V and 0 bases at J, with 12 bases between. The germline V gene encodes CDR1 SGHTS and CDR2 YDEGEE. CDR3 in DNA: TGTGCCAGCAGCCCCGCGATAACTAGCACAGATACGCAGTATTTT. It codes for CASSPAITSTDTQYF.

About this clone itself: Other DNA variants within this sample encode the same CDR3. V usage is TRBV5-1 and J usage is TRBJ2-1, with D possibly matching TRBD2 (7 bases). CDR1 and CDR2 from the germline V gene are SGHRS and YFSETQ. This CDR3 comprises 12 residues. V dropped 7 bases and J dropped 4 bases, with 9 bases sitting between them. The CDR3 DNA sequence: TGCGCCAGCGGGAGGGGGTACAATGAGCAGTTCTTC. Translated: CASGRGYNEQFF.

The table lists this clone with a count of one. This chain's CDR3 is CASSLGGRLSYEQYF. DNA of the CDR3: TGTGCCAGCAGCTTAGGGGGCAGGCTCTCCTACGAGCAGTACTTC. The chain combines TRBV7-9 with TRBJ2-7; a weak D match, TRBD1 (5 bases). The germline V and J ends were trimmed by 1 base and 0 bases, with 10 bases remaining between them. This CDR3 is built from 15 residues. Germline V CDR1 and CDR2: SEHNR, FQNEAQ (reference sequence).

This clone was seen more than once but under ten times. The genes are TRBV7-8 and TRBJ2-1; 8 nucleotides match TRBD1. V lost 3 bases, J lost 1 base, and 8 bases stayed unmatched. The CDR3 consists of 17 residues. Germline loops: CDR1 SGHVS, CDR2 FQNEAQ. CDR3 amino acids: CASSFEGQADSYNEQFF. The CDR3 nucleotides read TGTGCCAGCAGCTTTGAGGGACAGGCGGATTCCTACAATGAGCAGTTCTTC.

The table lists this clone with a few counts. The V gene is TRBV4-1, the J gene TRBJ2-1; a weak D match, TRBD2 (5 bases). The CDR3 runs to 15 residues. Trimming took 1 base from V and 6 from J, leaving 13 bases between them. Germline V CDR1 and CDR2: MGHRA, YSYEKL. CDR3 protein: CASSQVGEGANEQFF. The CDR3 nucleotides are TGCGCCAGCAGCCAAGTCGGTGAGGGCGCCAATGAGCAGTTCTTC.

The chain recombines TRBV5-4 with TRBJ2-5; a weak D match, TRBD2 (6 bases). Trimming took 3 bases from V and 11 from J, leaving 14 bases between them. CDR1 is SGHNT, CDR2 YYREEE, per germline (reference sequence). The CDR3 is 12 amino acids. The CDR3 DNA reads as TGTGCCAGCAGCTCGACTAGTATGAAGCAGTACTTC. Translation gives CASSSTSMKQYF.

The J gene is TRBJ2-1, the V gene TRBV4-1; 7 nucleotides agree with TRBD2. Germline CDR1 is MGHRA and CDR2 is YSYEKL. The CDR3 covers 15 residues. Losses at the gene ends were 1 base for V and 7 bases for J; bases not matched to a gene: 7. The CDR3 spells CASSQVLWGGNEQFF. Written as DNA, the CDR3 is TGCGCCAGCAGCCAAGTACTCTGGGGGGGGAATGAGCAGTTCTTC.

The V call is TRBV27, the J call TRBJ2-7, with a possible D match to TRBD1 (5 bases). The length of the CDR3 is 16 residues. Per germline, CDR1 MNHEY and CDR2 SMNVEV (reference sequence). Trimming removed 3 bases from V and 1 base from J, with 16 bases in between. The DNA for the CDR3 is TGTGCCAGCAGTTTTGGGGCAGGGCAAGGGTCCTACGAGCAGTACTTC. The encoded protein is CASSFGAGQGSYEQYF.

The V and J genes are TRBV28 and TRBJ2-2; D may be TRBD2 (6 bases). The V and J ends lost 6 bases and 5 bases respectively, with 13 bases between them. The CDR3 spans 14 residues. In germline, CDR1 is MDHEN, CDR2 SYDVKM. CDR3: CASRVTSWTGELFF. Here the CDR3 DNA reads TGTGCCAGCAGGGTCACTAGCTGGACCGGGGAGCTGTTTTTT.

V and J are TRBV7-2 and TRBJ1-3, with a possible D match to TRBD1 (5 bases). There are 15 residues in the CDR3. Germline lookup yields CDR1 SGHTA and CDR2 FQGNSA. The V end lost 5 bases, the J end lost 3 bases, and 14 bases lay between the germline ends. CDR3 in amino acids: CASSMARVFGNTIYF. CDR3 coding DNA: TGTGCCAGCAGCATGGCCAGGGTATTTGGAAACACCATATATTTT.

This clone came up once. The CDR3 reads CACPLRDRPYGYTF. CDR3 DNA: TGTGCCTGCCCTCTCCGGGACAGGCCCTATGGCTACACCTTC. The chain carries TRBV30 and TRBJ1-2; the match to TRBD1 covers 8 bases. The CDR3 loop spans 14 amino acids. After removal of 6 bases from V and 4 bases from J, the junction contained 10 bases not matched to a gene. Germline CDR1 reads GTSNPN; CDR2 reads SVGIG (reference sequence). The whole variable domain, filled in from reference TRBV30 and TRBJ1-2, reads SQTIHQWPATLVQPVGSPLSLECTVEGTSNPNLYWYRQAAGRGLQLLFYSVGIGQISSEVPQNLSASRPQDRQFILSSKKLLLSDSGFYLCACPLRDRPYGYTFGSGTRLTVV.

The rearrangement links TRBV4-1 to TRBJ1-4, with D perhaps matching TRBD1 (5 bases). From germline, CDR1 is MGHRA and CDR2 YSYEKL. The V end lost 4 bases, the J end lost 7 bases, and 10 bases lay between the germline ends. This CDR3 spans 13 amino acids. The DNA for the CDR3 is TGCGCCAGCAGCCTAAGGAGGGGTGAAAAACTGTTTTTT. Translation gives CASSLRRGEKLFF.